This T cell receptor beta chain was sequenced in a study of beta chain features in type 1 diabetes. Overall study context: Patients and healthy donors were similar in age, gender and cell yields. Whole-study results and caveats: The study found that naive, central memory and Treg TCRB repertoires appeared more similar in patients than in healthy donors.

Donors underwent one heparinised blood draw, 95 to 150 mL on average. The isolated RNA, all of it, was reverse transcribed, so expressed TCRB transcripts were what got sequenced. Libraries were prepared by immunoSEQ multiplex PCR; TCRdb keeps only in-frame clonotypes and omits some of them. The sample holds about 930,000 clones, 17% seen once. In its sample, this clone was seen a few times. What it binds is not known. V was shortened by 1 base and J by 2 bases, with 9 bases between the two germline ends. The CDR3 is made up of 15 amino acids. Germline assignment: CDR1 SGHAT and CDR2 FQNNGV. The chain couples TRBV11-2 to TRBJ2-1, with D hard to call. The sequence was collected from a woman aged 18-35 years in good health. The sequenced sample was naive CD4+ T cells from blood. The DNA for the CDR3 is TGTGCCAGCAGCTTAGGGCTCCCCACCTACAATGAGCAGTTCTTC. As protein: CASSLGLPTYNEQFF.